This T cell receptor beta chain was identified in a study of neoadjuvant anti-PD-1 for oral cavity cancer. Background on the study: Nivolumab at 3 mg/kg was mostly given biweekly, three to four doses, pre-surgery. Patients without progression received a fourth nivolumab dose around day 43, then surgical resection on days 50-56.

This sample's time point: after neoadjuvant nivolumab, at surgical resection. These newly diagnosed stage II-IVA oral cavity squamous cell carcinoma patients had no prior systemic or radiation treatment. Cohort: HPV-negative, locally advanced oral cavity squamous cell carcinoma patients. Profiling relied on immunoSEQ multiplex PCR, and the TCRdb table lists in-frame clones only, not all of them. The sample carries 20,000 to 25,000 clones, 40% to 50% recorded once. The CDR3 has 13 amino acids. CDR1 is MNHEY and CDR2 is SVGAGI in the germline V gene. V lost 5 bases and J lost 8, with 15 bases in between. This clone was counted a few times.

The V and J genes are TRBV6-5 and TRBJ1-2, with D tentatively TRBD1 (6 bases). The TCR was taken from a person aged 40 to 85 with oral cavity squamous cell carcinoma. The specimen was tumor tissue, collected after nivolumab (anti-PD-1) treatment. The CDR3 spells CASSEGGYRGYTF. The CDR3 DNA reads as TGTGCCAGCAGTGAGGGGGGTTATAGGGGCTACACCTTC.